The clone carrying this T cell receptor beta chain showed up many times. Its antigen remains unidentified. CDR1 SGHTA and CDR2 FQGTGA come from the germline V gene. V was shortened by 2 bases and J by 2 bases, with 11 bases between the two germline ends. There are 15 residues in the CDR3. TCRdb processed the 5' RACE reads anew with MiXCR; each CDR3 protein has one entry. The top ten clones hold approximately 15% of a sample with some 390,000 distinct CDR3 sequences, 6.2% of them seen once. The data belong to a study of T cells after yellow fever vaccination. Study-level points and caveats: Clonotypes appearing in both CD4 and CD8 compartments existed, and their share was small. The booster response re-showed most primary clones: 96% CD4, 88% CD8. Although the secondary response was weaker, it peaked faster, at day 5 versus 15.

This rearrangement joins TRBV7-3 to TRBJ2-3, with D possibly TRBD2 on 5 matching bases. The receptor's source is a man aged 25-45 years who received the YFV17D yellow fever vaccine. The specimen comprised PBMCs, sampled 5 days after the yellow fever booster vaccination. The CDR3 reads CASSLLGADTDTQYF. CDR3 bases: TGTGCCAGCAGCTTACTTGGAGCGGACACAGATACGCAGTATTTT. The variable domain in full, completed from reference TRBV7-3 and TRBJ2-3, reads GAGVSQTPSNKVTEKGKYVELRCDPISGHTALYWYRQSLGQGPEFLIYFQGTGAADDSGLPNDRFFAVRPEGSVSTLKIQRTERGDSAVYLCASSLLGADTDTQYFGPGTRLTVL.